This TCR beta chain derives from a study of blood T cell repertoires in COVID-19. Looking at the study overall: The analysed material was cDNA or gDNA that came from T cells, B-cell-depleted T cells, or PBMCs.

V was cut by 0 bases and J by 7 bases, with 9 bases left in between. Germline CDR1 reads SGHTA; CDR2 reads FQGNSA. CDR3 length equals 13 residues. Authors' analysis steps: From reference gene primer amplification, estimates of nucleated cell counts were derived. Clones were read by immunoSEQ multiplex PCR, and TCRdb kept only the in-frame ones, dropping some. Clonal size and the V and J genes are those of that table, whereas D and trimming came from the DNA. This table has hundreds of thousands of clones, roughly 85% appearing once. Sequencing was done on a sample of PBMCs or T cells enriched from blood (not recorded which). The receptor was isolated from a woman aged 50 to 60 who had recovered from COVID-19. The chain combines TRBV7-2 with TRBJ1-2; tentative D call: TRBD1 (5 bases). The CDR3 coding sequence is TGTGCCAGCAGCTTAGCGCTTAGGGGTGGCTACACCTTC. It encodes CASSLALRGGYTF. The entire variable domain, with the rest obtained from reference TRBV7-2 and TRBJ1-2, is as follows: GAGVSQSPSNKVTEKGKDVELRCDPISGHTALYWYRQSLGQGLEFLIYFQGNSAPDKSGLPSDRFSAERTGGSVSTLTIQRTQQEDSAVYLCASSLALRGGYTFGSGTRLTVV.